This T cell receptor (beta chain) is from a study of Ad26.COV2.S vaccination and SARS-CoV-2 variants. Study conclusions and caveats: Vaccinees showed greater spike-specific TCR breadth than placebo recipients.

This CDR3 contains 15 residues. In germline, CDR1 is SGHAT, CDR2 FQNNGV. A note on this clone: Its cognate antigen is unknown. The germline gene is not matched at one end of the junction; a read error may be the cause.

Profiled with immunoSEQ multiplex PCR; TCRdb holds only in-frame clones, not every one. The sample records some 180,000 clones, approximately 88% being singletons. The sample consisted of peripheral blood, taken after recovery from COVID-19. The chain couples TRBV11-2 to TRBJ2-2; D is perhaps TRBD1 (5 bases). The clonotype was recovered from a human donor who had recovered from COVID-19. Written as DNA, the CDR3 is TGTGCCAGCAGCCTAGACAGTTGGAACACCGGGGAGCTGTTTTTT. Its protein product is CASSLDSWNTGELFF.